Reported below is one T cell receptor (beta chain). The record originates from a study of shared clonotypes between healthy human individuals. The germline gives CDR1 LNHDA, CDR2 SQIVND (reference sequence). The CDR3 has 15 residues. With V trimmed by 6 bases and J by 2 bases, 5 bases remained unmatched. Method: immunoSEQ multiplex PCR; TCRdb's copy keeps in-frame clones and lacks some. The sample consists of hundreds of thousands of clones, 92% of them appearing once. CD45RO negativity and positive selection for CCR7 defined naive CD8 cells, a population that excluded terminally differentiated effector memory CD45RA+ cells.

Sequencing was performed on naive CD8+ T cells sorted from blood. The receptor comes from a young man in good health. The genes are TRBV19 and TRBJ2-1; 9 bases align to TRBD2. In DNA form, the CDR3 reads TGTGCCAGTAGGGGGGGGACTAGCCCCTACAATGAGCAGTTCTTC. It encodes CASRGGTSPYNEQFF. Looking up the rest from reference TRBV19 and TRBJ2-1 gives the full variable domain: DGGITQSPKYLFRKEGQNVTLSCEQNLNHDAMYWYRQDPGQGLRLIYYSQIVNDFQKGDIAEGYSVSREKKESFPLTVTSAQKNPTAFYLCASRGGTSPYNEQFFGPGTRLTVL.